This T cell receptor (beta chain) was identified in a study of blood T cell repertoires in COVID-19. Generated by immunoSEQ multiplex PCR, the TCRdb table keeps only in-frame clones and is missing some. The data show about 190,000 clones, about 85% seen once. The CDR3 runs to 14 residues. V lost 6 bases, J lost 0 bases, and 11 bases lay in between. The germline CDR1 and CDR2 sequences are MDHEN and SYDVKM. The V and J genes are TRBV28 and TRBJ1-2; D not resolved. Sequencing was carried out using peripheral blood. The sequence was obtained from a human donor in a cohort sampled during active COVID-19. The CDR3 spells CASRARTTNYGYTF. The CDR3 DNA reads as TGTGCCAGCAGGGCCCGCACCACTAACTATGGCTACACCTTC.